This T cell receptor beta chain was sequenced in a study of blood T cells in healthy people across ages. Study-wide findings and caveats: With unsorted PBMCs, a conclusive comparison of naive versus antigen-experienced cells was not possible.

Then a second PCR, running about 6 to 11 cycles, was carried out with a sample-barcoded 5' primer and a J-beta primer mix. Sequencing of every sample gave 2.5 million or more CDR3-containing paired-end reads. One entry per CDR3 protein, called by TCRdb with MiXCR from the 5' RACE reads. The table includes some 1.4 million distinct CDR3 sequences, around 39% detected once. CDR1 DFQATT and CDR2 SNEGSKA come from the germline V gene (reference sequence). The CDR3 is 13 residues long. V was trimmed by 3 bases and J by 1 base, leaving 9 bases between them. Notes on this clonotype: The antigen is not known.

The rearrangement links TRBV20-1 to TRBJ2-5; possibly TRBD1 or TRBD2 for D (5 bases each). This TCR derives from a woman younger than 35 in good health. Sequencing input: blood. The CDR3 DNA sequence: TGCAGTGCTAGGGGACGGGCCCAAGAGACCCAGTACTTC. Translated, it gives CSARGRAQETQYF.